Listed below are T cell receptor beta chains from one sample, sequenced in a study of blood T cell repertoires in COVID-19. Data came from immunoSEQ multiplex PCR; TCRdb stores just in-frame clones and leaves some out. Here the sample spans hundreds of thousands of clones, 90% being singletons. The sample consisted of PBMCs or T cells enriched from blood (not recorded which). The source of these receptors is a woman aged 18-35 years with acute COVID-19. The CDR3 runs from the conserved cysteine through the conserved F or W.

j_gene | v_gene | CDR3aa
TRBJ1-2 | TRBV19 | CASSIRTGGGYTF
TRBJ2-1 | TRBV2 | CASRASGSSYNEQFF
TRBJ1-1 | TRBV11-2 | CASSLTGGRISHTEAFF
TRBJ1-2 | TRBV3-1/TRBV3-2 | CASSHHRDRDYGYTF
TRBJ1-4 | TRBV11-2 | CASSLGQGPYSTNEKLFF
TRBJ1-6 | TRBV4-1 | CASSHADRDGSPLHF
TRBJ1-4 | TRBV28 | CASSPRNNEKLFF
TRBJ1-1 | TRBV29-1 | CSVERQRGTEAFF
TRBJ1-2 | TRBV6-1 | CASSERLGTGSVTGGYTF
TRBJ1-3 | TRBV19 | CASSPGPGSGNTIYF
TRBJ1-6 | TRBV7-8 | CASRENNSPLHF
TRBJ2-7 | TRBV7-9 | CASSLEEWEAEQYF
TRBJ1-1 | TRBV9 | CASSQPGAWNTEAFF
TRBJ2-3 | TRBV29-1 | CSVLDRGRGDTQYF
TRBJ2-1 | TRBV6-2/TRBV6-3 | CASSRLAGGLNEQFF
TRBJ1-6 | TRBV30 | CAWNFGTGNSPLHF
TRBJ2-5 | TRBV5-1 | CASSLGQGGTETQYF
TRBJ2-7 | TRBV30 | CAWSVLAGGRSEQYF
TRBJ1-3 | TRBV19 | CASSGTAGNTIYF
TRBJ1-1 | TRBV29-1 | CSVVPRSGTEAFF
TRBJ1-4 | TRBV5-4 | CASSIGQNEKLFF
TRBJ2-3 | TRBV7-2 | CASSLAPTGFSTDTQYF
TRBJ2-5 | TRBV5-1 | CASSLAQYQETQYF
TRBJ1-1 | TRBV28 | CASRSGMRGNTEAFF
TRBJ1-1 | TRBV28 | CASSLVPSGGTEAFF
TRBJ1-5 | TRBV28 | CASEGQISNQPQHF
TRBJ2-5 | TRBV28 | CASCWGSETQYF
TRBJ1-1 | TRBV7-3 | CASSSGTGMEAFF
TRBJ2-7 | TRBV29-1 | CSVGSHEQYF
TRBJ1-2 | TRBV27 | CASSPGGVDGYTF
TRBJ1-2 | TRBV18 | CASSPNSGTHGYTF